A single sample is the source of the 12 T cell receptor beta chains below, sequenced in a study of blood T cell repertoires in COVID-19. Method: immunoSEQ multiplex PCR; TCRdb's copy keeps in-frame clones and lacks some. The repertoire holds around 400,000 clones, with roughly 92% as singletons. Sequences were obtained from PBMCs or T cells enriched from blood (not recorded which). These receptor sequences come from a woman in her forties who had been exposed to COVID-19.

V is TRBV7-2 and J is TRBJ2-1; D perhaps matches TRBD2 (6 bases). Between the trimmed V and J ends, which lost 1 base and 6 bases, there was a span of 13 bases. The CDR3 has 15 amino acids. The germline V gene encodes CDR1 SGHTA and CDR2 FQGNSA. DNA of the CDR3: TGTGCCAGCAGCTTAGACGCGGGGAGCTTCAATGAGCAGTTCTTC. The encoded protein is CASSLDAGSFNEQFF.

The CDR3 reads CASSIATGQGGYGYTF. The DNA of the CDR3 is TGTGCCAGTAGTATAGCGACTGGACAGGGCGGTTATGGCTACACCTTC. The chain joins TRBV19 to TRBJ1-2; 8 bases map to TRBD1. There are 16 residues in the CDR3. Trimming cost V 1 base and J 5 bases; bases outside gene matches: 9. Germline CDR1 and CDR2: LNHDA and SQIVND (reference sequence).

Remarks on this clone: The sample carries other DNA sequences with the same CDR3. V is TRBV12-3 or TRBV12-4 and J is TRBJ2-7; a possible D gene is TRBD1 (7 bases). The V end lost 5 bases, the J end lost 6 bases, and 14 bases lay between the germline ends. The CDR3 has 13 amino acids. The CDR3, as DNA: TGTGCCAGCAGTCCAAGACAGGGAGGCGAGCAGTACTTC. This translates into CASSPRQGGEQYF.

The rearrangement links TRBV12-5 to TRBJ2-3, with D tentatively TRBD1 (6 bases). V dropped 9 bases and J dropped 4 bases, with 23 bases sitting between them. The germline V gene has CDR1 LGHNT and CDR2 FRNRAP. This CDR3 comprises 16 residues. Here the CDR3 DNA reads TGTGCTAGCTCCCCCAGGGGCTCTTACGTCGCAGATACGCAGTATTTT. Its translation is CASSPRGSYVADTQYF.

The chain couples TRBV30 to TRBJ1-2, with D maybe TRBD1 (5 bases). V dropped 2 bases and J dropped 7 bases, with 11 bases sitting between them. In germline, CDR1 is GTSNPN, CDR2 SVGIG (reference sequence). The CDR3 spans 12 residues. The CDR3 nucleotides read TGTGCCTGGAGTCCCCAGGGAACTGGCTACACCTTC. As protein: CAWSPQGTGYTF.

CDR3 in amino acids: CAWTPPRGTDPNQPQHF. The DNA of the CDR3 is TGTGCCTGGACCCCCCCTCGAGGGACAGATCCTAATCAGCCCCAGCATTTT. V is TRBV30 and J is TRBJ1-5; 7 bases are a match to TRBD1. Trimming removed 4 bases from V and 4 bases from J; junction bases left unmatched: 16. This CDR3 spans 17 amino acids. Germline V gene lookup returns CDR1 GTSNPN and CDR2 SVGIG (reference sequence).

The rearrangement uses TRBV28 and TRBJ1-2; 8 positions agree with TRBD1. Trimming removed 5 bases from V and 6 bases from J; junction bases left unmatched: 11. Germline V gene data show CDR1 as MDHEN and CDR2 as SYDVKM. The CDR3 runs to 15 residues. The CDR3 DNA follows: TGTGCCAGCAGTAACAGGGGGTTCGGGGAGAATGGCTACACCTTC. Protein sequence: CASSNRGFGENGYTF.

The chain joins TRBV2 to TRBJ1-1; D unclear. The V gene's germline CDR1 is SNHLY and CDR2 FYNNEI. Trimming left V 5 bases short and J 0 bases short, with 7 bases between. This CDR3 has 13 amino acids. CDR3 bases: TGTGCCAGCAGTACTGATATGAACACTGAAGCTTTCTTT. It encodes CASSTDMNTEAFF.

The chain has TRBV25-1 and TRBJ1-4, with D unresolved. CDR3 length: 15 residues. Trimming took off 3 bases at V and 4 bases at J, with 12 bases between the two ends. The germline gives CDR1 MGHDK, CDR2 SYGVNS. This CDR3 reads CASSEEGVFNEKLFF. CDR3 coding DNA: TGTGCCAGCAGTGAGGAGGGAGTATTTAATGAAAAACTGTTTTTT.

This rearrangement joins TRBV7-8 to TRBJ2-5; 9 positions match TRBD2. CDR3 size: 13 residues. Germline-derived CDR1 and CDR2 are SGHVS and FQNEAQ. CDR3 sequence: CVGAGGVQETQYF. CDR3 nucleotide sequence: TGTGTGGGGGCGGGAGGGGTTCAGGAGACCCAGTACTTC.

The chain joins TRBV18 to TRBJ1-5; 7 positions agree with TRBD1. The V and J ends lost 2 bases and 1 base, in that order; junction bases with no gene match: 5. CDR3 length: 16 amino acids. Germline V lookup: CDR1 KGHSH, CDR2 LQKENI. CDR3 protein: CASSPSSQGSNQPQHF. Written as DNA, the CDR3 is TGTGCCAGCTCACCAAGTTCACAGGGGAGCAATCAGCCCCAGCATTTT.

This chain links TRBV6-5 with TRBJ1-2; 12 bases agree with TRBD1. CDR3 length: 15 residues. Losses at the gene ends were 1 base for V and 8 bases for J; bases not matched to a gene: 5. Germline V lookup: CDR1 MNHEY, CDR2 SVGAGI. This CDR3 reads CASSYLGQGAGGYTF. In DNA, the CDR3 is TGTGCCAGCAGTTACTTGGGACAGGGGGCAGGAGGCTACACCTTC.